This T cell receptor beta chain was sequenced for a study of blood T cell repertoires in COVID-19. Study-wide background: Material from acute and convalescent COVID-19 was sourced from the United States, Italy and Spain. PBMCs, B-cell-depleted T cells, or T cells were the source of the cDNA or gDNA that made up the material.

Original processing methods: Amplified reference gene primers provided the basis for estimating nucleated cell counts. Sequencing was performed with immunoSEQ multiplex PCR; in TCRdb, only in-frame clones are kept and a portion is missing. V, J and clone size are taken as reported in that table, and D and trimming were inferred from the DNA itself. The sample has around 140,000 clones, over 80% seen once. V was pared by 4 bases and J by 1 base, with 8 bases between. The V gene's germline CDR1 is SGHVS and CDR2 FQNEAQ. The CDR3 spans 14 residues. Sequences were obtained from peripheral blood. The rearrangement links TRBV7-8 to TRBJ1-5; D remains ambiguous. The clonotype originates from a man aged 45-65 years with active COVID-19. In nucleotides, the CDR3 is TGTGCCAGCAGCTCCCCGGGAAGCAATCAGCCCCAGCATTTT. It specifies CASSSPGSNQPQHF.